A selection of T cell receptor beta chains follows, all from one sample in a study of blood T cell repertoires in COVID-19. Clones were sequenced by immunoSEQ multiplex PCR, and TCRdb holds only the in-frame ones, with some missing. The data contain around 300,000 clones, 80% to 90% of them singletons. Material for sequencing was PBMCs or T cells enriched from blood (not recorded which). The receptors were gathered from a young woman who had recovered from COVID-19. CDR3s include the opening cysteine and the closing phenylalanine or tryptophan. The D gene is left open where the match is weak. Clone size, where shown, is once, few, many, or a class for clones that have expanded.

D	size	V	J	DNA	CDR3
-	-	TRBV7-9	TRBJ2-7	TGTGCCAGCAGCCAAAGGGGAACCTACGAGCAGTACTTC	CASSQRGTYEQYF
-	-	TRBV27	TRBJ1-6	TGTGCCAGCAGTAGCCAAACCTACAGGTACCGGTATAATTCACCCCTCCACTTT	CASSSQTYRYRYNSPLHF
TRBD1	-	TRBV6-2/TRBV6-3	TRBJ1-5	TGTGCCAGCAGTTACCCACAGGGGGCAGGGCAGCCCCAGCATTTT	CASSYPQGAGQPQHF
TRBD1	once	TRBV9	TRBJ1-1	TGTGCCAGCAGCCTCGGACAGGGGTGGGATATGAACACTGAAGCTTTCTTT	CASSLGQGWDMNTEAFF
TRBD1	-	TRBV28	TRBJ1-2	TGTGCCAGCAGGAGACAGGGGTCATATGGCTACACCTTC	CASRRQGSYGYTF
TRBD1	-	TRBV9	TRBJ2-1	TGTGCCAGCAGCGAAACGACAGGGGGGAGATACAATGAGCAGTTCTTC	CASSETTGGRYNEQFF
TRBD1	-	TRBV19	TRBJ1-1	TGTGCCAGTAGTAAACCGGGACAGGGGACTGAAGCTTTCTTT	CASSKPGQGTEAFF
TRBD1	-	TRBV7-6	TRBJ2-7	TGTGCCAGCAGCCCAAACCCGGGACAGGGGTATGGAAGCTCCTACGAGCAGTACTTC	CASSPNPGQGYGSSYEQYF
-	-	TRBV29-1	TRBJ1-1	TGCAGCGTGGGGGGGGGTTACCCGAACACTGAAGCTTTCTTT	CSVGGGYPNTEAFF
-	few	TRBV28	TRBJ1-5	TGTGCCAGCAGTTTACCCTATCAGCCCCAGCATTTT	CASSLPYQPQHF
TRBD2	once	TRBV5-1	TRBJ2-2	TGCGCCAGCAGCTCTGGACTAGCGGGGTACCGGGAGCTGTTTTTT	CASSSGLAGYRELFF
-	-	TRBV11-2	TRBJ1-3	TGTGCCAGCAGCTTAGATCTTACTTCTGGAAACACCATATATTTT	CASSLDLTSGNTIYF
-	-	TRBV19	TRBJ1-1	TGTGCCAGTAGTATTCTATCCATGGGGGCGAACACTGAAGCTTTCTTT	CASSILSMGANTEAFF
-	-	TRBV25-1	TRBJ1-1	TGTGCCAGCAGTGATCCGTGGAACACTGAAGCTTTCTTT	CASSDPWNTEAFF
TRBD1	-	TRBV27	TRBJ1-3	TGTGCCAGCAGTTCGGGACAGGGGGCTGGAAACACCATATATTTT	CASSSGQGAGNTIYF
TRBD1	-	TRBV4-1	TRBJ2-7	TGCGCCAGCAGCCAAGATACTGGGACAGCCTACGAGCAGTACTTC	CASSQDTGTAYEQYF
TRBD2	-	TRBV10-2	TRBJ2-3	TGCGCCAGCAGTGATGGTACCGCGGGGGTTGATACGCAGTATTTT	CASSDGTAGVDTQYF
TRBD1	-	TRBV4-1	TRBJ1-1	TGCGCCAGCAGCCCGCAGACAGGGGGGGTCACTGAAGCTTTCTTT	CASSPQTGGVTEAFF
-	-	TRBV15	TRBJ1-3	TGTGCCACCAGGGACGGGGACAACTCTGGAAACACCATATATTTT	CATRDGDNSGNTIYF
TRBD1	-	TRBV27	TRBJ2-3	TGTGCCAGCAGTCTGGGGACAGGAGCAGATACGCAGTATTTT	CASSLGTGADTQYF
-	once	TRBV28	TRBJ1-3	TGTGCCAGCAGTCCCTCTCTGGCGCCTTCGGGGTCGGACACCATATATTTT	CASSPSLAPSGSDTIYF
-	-	TRBV6-5	TRBJ1-2	TGTGCCAGCAGTTACGGGGCAGGGCTTGGCTACACCTTC	CASSYGAGLGYTF
TRBD2	-	TRBV29-1	TRBJ2-1	TGCAGCGTTGAACCTCCTAGCGGCCTAAACAATGAGCAGTTCTTC	CSVEPPSGLNNEQFF
-	few	TRBV2	TRBJ2-6	TGTGCCAGCAGCCCCCGATTAATCGGACTCTCTGGGGCCAACGTCCTGACTTTC	CASSPRLIGLSGANVLTF
-	once	TRBV19	TRBJ1-5	TGTGCCAGTAGTATAGCAGGTGACGGTCAGCCCCAGCATTTT	CASSIAGDGQPQHF
-	-	TRBV25-1	TRBJ1-2	TGTGCCAGCAGTGAATCGTATGGCTACACCTTC	CASSESYGYTF
-	-	TRBV6-5	TRBJ2-5	TGTGCCAGCTTCGGTAGCGCGAATCAAGAGACCCAGTACTTC	CASFGSANQETQYF
-	-	TRBV20-1	TRBJ1-2	TGCAGTGCTAGTGGGGATAGGGGCAACTATGGCTACACCTTC	CSASGDRGNYGYTF
TRBD2	-	TRBV7-6	TRBJ2-5	TGTGCCAGCAACGGACTAGCGGGGAATACCAAAGAGGCCCAGTACTTC	CASNGLAGNTKEAQYF
-	once	TRBV10-3	TRBJ2-7	TGTGCCATCAGTGAGGGCGGTTTGAGCTCCTACGAGCAGTACTTC	CAISEGGLSSYEQYF
-	few	TRBV28	TRBJ1-1	TGTGCCAGCAAGGCCCCCGGGGGGAACACTGAAGCTTTCTTT	CASKAPGGNTEAFF
TRBD2	-	TRBV3-1/TRBV3-2	TRBJ2-4	TGTGCCAGCAGCCCGATAGCGGGGGATAGGAACATTCAGTACTTC	CASSPIAGDRNIQYF
TRBD1	-	TRBV2	TRBJ1-2	TGTGCCAGCAGTCCCGGACAGGCCCTCTATGGCTACACCTTC	CASSPGQALYGYTF
TRBD1	once	TRBV20-1	TRBJ1-2	TGCAGTGCTGGGACAGGGCTCTACACCTTC	CSAGTGLYTF
TRBD2	-	TRBV4-1	TRBJ2-5	TGCGCCAGCAGCCGGTCTAGCGGGGGGGCTGAGGAGACCCAGTACTTC	CASSRSSGGAEETQYF
-	-	TRBV7-8	TRBJ1-6	TGTGCCAGCAGCCCCCACGGGGTTTCAGGTTCACCCCTCCACTTT	CASSPHGVSGSPLHF
-	-	TRBV6-5	TRBJ1-5	TGTGCCAGCAGTAGGGACATTCGTCAGCCCCAGCATTTT	CASSRDIRQPQHF
TRBD1	-	TRBV10-1	TRBJ1-2	TGCGCCAGCAGCCACCGACAGGGCTACGGCTACACCTTC	CASSHRQGYGYTF
-	-	TRBV7-2	TRBJ2-2	TGTGCCAGCAGCTTAGCAGGGGCCGGGGAGCTGTTTTTT	CASSLAGAGELFF
TRBD2	-	TRBV15	TRBJ2-1	TGTGCCACCAGCAGAGATCGACTAGCGGGCTACAATGAGCAGTTCTTC	CATSRDRLAGYNEQFF
TRBD1	-	TRBV5-1	TRBJ1-5	TGCGCCAGCAGCTTGGCGGGACAGCCCAATCAGCCCCAGCATTTT	CASSLAGQPNQPQHF
TRBD1	-	TRBV2	TRBJ1-2	TGTGCCAGCAGAGCCGGGACAGTACAAGTCTGGGGCTACACCTTC	CASRAGTVQVWGYTF
-	-	TRBV2	TRBJ2-7	TGTGCCAGCAGTCGGGGCTACGAGCAGTACTTC	CASSRGYEQYF
-	-	TRBV5-1	TRBJ1-6	TGCGCCAGCAGCCCTTGGGACTTAAGCTCCTATAATTCACCCCTCCACTTT	CASSPWDLSSYNSPLHF
TRBD2	-	TRBV24-1	TRBJ2-5	TGTGCCACCAGTGATGATGCGGGGGGGCGTAGGGAGACCCAGTACTTC	CATSDDAGGRRETQYF
TRBD1	-	TRBV3-1/TRBV3-2	TRBJ2-7	TGTGCCAGCAGCCCCGGGACAGGGGCCCGCGAGCAGTACTTC	CASSPGTGAREQYF
-	-	TRBV21-1	TRBJ2-3	TGTGCCAGCAGCAAATGGCCAGCGGGAGACACAGATACGCAGTATTTT	CASSKWPAGDTDTQYF
-	-	TRBV18	TRBJ1-5	TGTGCCAGCTCACCCGAGGATTGGGTTAGCAATCAGCCCCAGCATTTT	CASSPEDWVSNQPQHF
-	-	TRBV5-1	TRBJ2-7	TGCGCCAGCAGCTTACAGGGCGAGCAGTACTTC	CASSLQGEQYF
-	-	TRBV5-4	TRBJ2-7	TGTGCCAGCAGCTTCCTAAGGGGGGGTGATCGCTACGAGCAGTACTTC	CASSFLRGGDRYEQYF
-	-	TRBV6-1	TRBJ1-1	TGTGCCAGCAGTGAACGGGGGTTGTCTGAAGCTTTCTTT	CASSERGLSEAFF
TRBD1	-	TRBV6-5	TRBJ1-1	TGTGCCAGCAAAGAAAGGGGGACAGGGAACACTGAAGCTTTCTTT	CASKERGTGNTEAFF
-	-	TRBV24-1	TRBJ2-5	TGTGCCACCAGTGACAGGGGAAGACTTCAAGAGACCCAGTACTTC	CATSDRGRLQETQYF
-	-	TRBV4-1	TRBJ1-2	TGCGCCAGCAGCCAAGAGAGGGTACGCGGCTACACCTTC	CASSQERVRGYTF
-	-	TRBV2	TRBJ1-4	TGTGCCAGCAGGAGGACGGGGGGGCCCGATGAAAAACTGTTTTTT	CASRRTGGPDEKLFF
-	-	TRBV19	TRBJ1-5	TGTGCCAGTAGCCTAACAGCTATTCGACAGCCCCAGCATTTT	CASSLTAIRQPQHF